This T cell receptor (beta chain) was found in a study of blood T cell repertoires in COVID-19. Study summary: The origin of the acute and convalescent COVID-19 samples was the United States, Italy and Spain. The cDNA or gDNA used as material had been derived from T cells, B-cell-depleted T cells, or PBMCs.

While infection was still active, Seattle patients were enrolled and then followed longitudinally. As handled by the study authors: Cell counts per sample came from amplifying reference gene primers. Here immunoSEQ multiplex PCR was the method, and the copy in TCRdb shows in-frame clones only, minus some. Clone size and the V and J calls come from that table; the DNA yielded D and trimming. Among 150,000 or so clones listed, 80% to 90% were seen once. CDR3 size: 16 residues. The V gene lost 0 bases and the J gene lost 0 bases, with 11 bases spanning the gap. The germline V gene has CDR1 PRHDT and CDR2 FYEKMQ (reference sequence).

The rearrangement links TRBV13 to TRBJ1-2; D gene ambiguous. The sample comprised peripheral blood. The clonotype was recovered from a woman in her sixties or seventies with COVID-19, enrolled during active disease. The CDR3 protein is CASSLGRGLANYGYTF. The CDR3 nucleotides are TGTGCCAGCAGCTTAGGAAGAGGGTTAGCTAACTATGGCTACACCTTC.